A selection of T cell receptor beta chains follows, all from one sample in a study of blood T cell repertoires in COVID-19. The repertoire was sequenced with immunoSEQ multiplex PCR; TCRdb's copy has only in-frame clones and lacks some. Altogether 300,000 to 350,000 clones are present, over 70% being singletons, with the ten largest covering about 3%. Material: peripheral blood. These receptors came from a man in his thirties or forties with active or convalescent COVID-19. CDR3s include the opening cysteine and the closing phenylalanine or tryptophan. The order of the fields is D gene, clone size, J gene, V gene, CDR3 protein, CDR3 DNA. The D gene is left open where the match is weak. Where a row states a size, it is once, few, many or the class of an expanded clone; other rows omit it.

.	.	TRBJ2-1	TRBV15	CATSRGVGGTYNEQFF	TGTGCCACCAGCAGGGGGGTCGGGGGAACCTACAATGAGCAGTTCTTC
TRBD2	once	TRBJ2-7	TRBV28	CASSYTLAESYEQYF	TGTGCCAGCTCATACACCCTAGCGGAGTCCTACGAGCAGTACTTC
.	.	TRBJ2-7	TRBV24-1	CATSGWESSYEQYF	TGTGCCACCAGTGGGTGGGAGAGCTCCTACGAGCAGTACTTC
TRBD1	.	TRBJ1-1	TRBV5-1	CASSFLQGGEAFF	TGCGCCAGCAGCTTTCTCCAGGGGGGTGAAGCTTTCTTT
.	.	TRBJ1-6	TRBV4-3	CASSQDRINYSPLHF	TGCGCCAGCAGCCAAGATCGAATCAACTATTCACCCCTCCACTTT
.	.	TRBJ2-7	TRBV12-3/TRBV12-4	CASSLTIYEQYF	TGTGCCAGCAGTTTAACAATTTACGAGCAGTACTTC
.	.	TRBJ2-7	TRBV4-1	CASSHPWSGAYEQYF	TGCGCCAGCAGCCACCCCTGGTCCGGGGCCTACGAGCAGTACTTC
.	.	TRBJ1-2	TRBV19	CASSMAVIYGYTF	TGTGCCAGTAGTATGGCGGTGATCTATGGCTACACCTTC
.	.	TRBJ2-1	TRBV5-6	CASSLGGSGAYNEQFF	TGTGCCAGCAGCTTGGGCGGGTCGGGAGCCTACAATGAGCAGTTCTTC
.	.	TRBJ1-2	TRBV3-1/TRBV3-2	CASTQAEGIPGGYTF	TGTGCCAGCACCCAAGCGGAGGGTATCCCGGGAGGCTACACCTTC
.	.	TRBJ2-1	TRBV19	CASRGGLNFYNEQFF	TGTGCCAGTCGAGGCGGACTAAACTTCTACAATGAGCAGTTCTTC